This T cell receptor beta chain comes out of a study of blood T cell repertoires in COVID-19. At the level of the study: From T cells, B-cell-depleted T cells, or PBMCs came the material, which was cDNA or gDNA.

V lost 5 bases to trimming and J lost 6 bases, with 21 bases between them. The germline CDR1 and CDR2 sequences are SGHTA and FQGNSA. CDR3 length equals 16 residues. Per the study methods: Reference gene primer amplification gave nucleated cell count estimates. TCRdb's copy holds only in-frame clones and misses some; the assay was immunoSEQ multiplex PCR. The DNA gave D and trimming, while V, J and clone size come from that table. The sample holds about 150,000 clones, less than 85% seen once. In its sample, this clone was seen once. The genes are TRBV7-2 and TRBJ2-3; D uncertain. The sequence derives from a woman at least 80 years old with active or convalescent COVID-19. Specimen: peripheral blood. The CDR3: CASSPGRVTSFDTQYF. CDR3 nucleotides: TGTGCCAGCAGCCCCGGTCGGGTTACCTCCTTTGATACGCAGTATTTT.